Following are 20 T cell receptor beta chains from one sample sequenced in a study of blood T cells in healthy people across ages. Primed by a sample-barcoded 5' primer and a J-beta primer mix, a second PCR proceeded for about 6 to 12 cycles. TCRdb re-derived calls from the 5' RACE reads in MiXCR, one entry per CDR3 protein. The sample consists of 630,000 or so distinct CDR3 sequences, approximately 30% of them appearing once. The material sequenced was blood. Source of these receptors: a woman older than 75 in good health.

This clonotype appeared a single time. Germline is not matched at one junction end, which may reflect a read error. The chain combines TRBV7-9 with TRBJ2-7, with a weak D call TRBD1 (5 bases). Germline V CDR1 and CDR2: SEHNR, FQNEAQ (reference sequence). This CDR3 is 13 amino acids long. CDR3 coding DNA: TGTGCCAGCAGCTTGGGGCCCTCCTGCGAGCAGTACTTC. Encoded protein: CASSLGPSCEQYF.

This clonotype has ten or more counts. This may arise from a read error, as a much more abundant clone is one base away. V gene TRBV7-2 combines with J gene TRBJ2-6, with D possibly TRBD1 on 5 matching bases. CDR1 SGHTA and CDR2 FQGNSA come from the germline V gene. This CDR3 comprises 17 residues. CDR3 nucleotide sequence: TGTGCCAGCACCCTTCAATCTCGGCTCTCTGGGGCCAACGTCCGGACTTTC. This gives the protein CASTLQSRLSGANVRTF.

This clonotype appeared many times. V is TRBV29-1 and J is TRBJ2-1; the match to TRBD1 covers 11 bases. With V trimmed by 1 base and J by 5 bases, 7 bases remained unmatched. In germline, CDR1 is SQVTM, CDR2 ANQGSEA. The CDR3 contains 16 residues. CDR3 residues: CSVEGGGTGGDNEQFF. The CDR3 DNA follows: TGCAGCGTTGAAGGCGGCGGGACAGGGGGGGACAATGAGCAGTTCTTC.

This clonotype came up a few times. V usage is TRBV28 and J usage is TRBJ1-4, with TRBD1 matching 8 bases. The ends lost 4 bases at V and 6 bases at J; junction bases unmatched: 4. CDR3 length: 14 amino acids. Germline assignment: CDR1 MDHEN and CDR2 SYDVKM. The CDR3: CASSSGGADEKLFF. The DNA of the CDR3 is TGTGCCAGCAGTTCAGGGGGCGCAGATGAAAAACTGTTTTTT.

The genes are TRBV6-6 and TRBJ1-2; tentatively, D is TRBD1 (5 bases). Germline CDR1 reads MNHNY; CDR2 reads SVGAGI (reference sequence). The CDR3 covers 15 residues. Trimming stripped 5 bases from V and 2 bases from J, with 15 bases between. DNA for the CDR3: TGTGCCAGCAGTCCCGGTGGGGGGTTCAACTATGGCTACACCTTC. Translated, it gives CASSPGGGFNYGYTF.

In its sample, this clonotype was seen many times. In DNA form, the CDR3 reads TGTGCCAGCAGCCGATCCCGGGGGGGCTTAAGGACAGATACGCAGTATTTT. Protein product: CASSRSRGGLRTDTQYF. The V and J genes are TRBV11-2 and TRBJ2-3, with 8 bases lining up with TRBD2. Trimming removed 5 bases from V and 3 bases from J; junction bases left unmatched: 13. The CDR3 length is 17 residues. CDR1 and CDR2 (germline): SGHAT, FQNNGV.

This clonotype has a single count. For the CDR3, the DNA is TGTGCCAGCAGCTTCTCAGGGGGTACTGGAAACACCATATATTTT. Its protein is CASSFSGGTGNTIYF. The genes are TRBV7-6 and TRBJ1-3, with TRBD1 identical over 7 bases. Germline-derived CDR1 and CDR2 are SGHVS and FNYEAQ. The V and J ends lost 3 bases and 2 bases, in that order; junction bases with no gene match: 4. This CDR3 contains 15 residues.

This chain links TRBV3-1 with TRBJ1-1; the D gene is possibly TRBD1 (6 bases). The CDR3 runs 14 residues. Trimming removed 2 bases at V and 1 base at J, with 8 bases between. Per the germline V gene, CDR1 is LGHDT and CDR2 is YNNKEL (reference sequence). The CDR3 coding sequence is TGTGCCAGCAGCCAAAGGACAGAGAACACTGAAGCTTTCTTT. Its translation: CASSQRTENTEAFF.

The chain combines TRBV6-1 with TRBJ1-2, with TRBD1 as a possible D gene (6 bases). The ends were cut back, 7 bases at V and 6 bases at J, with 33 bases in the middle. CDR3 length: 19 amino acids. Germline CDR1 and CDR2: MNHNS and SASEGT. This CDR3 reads CASTRRIVGSGGRGHGYTF. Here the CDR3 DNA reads TGTGCCAGCACCAGGAGGATTGTCGGATCGGGGGGGCGCGGCCATGGCTACACCTTC.

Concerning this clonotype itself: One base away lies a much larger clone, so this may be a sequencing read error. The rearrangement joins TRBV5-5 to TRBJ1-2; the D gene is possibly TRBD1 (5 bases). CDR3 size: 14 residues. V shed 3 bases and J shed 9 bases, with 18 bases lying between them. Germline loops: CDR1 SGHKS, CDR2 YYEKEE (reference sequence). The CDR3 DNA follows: TGTGCCAGCAGCTGGGAGGAAGGGGATAGGAGCTACACCTTC. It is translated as CASSWEEGDRSYTF.

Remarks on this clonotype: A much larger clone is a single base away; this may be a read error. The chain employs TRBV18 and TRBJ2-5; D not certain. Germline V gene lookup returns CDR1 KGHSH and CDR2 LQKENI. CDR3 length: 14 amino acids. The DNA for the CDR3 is TGTGCCAACTCACCACCGAGTCACGAAGAGACCCAGTACTTC. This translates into CANSPPSHEETQYF.

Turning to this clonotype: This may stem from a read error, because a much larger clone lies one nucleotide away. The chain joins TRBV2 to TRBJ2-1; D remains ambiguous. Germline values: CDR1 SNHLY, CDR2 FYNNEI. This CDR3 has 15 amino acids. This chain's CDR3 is CASSESQQVYNERFF. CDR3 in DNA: TGTGCCAGCAGTGAGAGTCAGCAAGTGTACAATGAGCGGTTCTTC.

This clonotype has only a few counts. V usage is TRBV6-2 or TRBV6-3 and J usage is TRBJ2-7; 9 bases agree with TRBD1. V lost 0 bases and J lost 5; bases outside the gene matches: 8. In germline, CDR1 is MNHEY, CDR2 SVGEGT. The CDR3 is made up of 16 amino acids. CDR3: CASSYSYRGHRDEQYF. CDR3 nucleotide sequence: TGTGCCAGCAGTTACTCCTACAGGGGGCATCGGGACGAGCAGTACTTC.

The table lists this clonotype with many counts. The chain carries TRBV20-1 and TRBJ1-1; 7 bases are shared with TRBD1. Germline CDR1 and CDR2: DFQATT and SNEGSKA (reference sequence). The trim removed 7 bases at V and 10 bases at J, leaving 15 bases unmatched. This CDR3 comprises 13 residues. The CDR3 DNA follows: TGCAGTGTTCCGGTTCCCGGGACAGAGGCAGCTTTCTTT. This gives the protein CSVPVPGTEAAFF.

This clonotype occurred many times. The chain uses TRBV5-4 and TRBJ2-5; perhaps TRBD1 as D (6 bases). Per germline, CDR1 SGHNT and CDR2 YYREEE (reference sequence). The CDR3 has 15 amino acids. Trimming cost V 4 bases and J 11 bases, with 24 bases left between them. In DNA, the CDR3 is TGTGCCAGCAGCACAGGGTACCGGGCCTTGGATCAGCAGTACTTC. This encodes CASSTGYRALDQQYF.

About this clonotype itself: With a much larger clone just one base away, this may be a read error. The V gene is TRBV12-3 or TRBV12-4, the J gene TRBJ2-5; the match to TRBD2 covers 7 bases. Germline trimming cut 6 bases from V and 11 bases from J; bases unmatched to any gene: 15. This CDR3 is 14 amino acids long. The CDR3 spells CASRPGTNDNEQYF. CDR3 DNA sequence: TGTGCCAGCAGGCCCGGGACTAACGACAATGAGCAGTACTTC.

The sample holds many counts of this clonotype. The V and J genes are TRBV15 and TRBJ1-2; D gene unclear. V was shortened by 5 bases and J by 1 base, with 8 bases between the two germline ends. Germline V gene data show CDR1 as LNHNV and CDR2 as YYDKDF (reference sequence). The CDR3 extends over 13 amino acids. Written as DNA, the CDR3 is TGTGCCACCAGCGGCAGGCTTAACTATGGCTACACCTTC. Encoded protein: CATSGRLNYGYTF.

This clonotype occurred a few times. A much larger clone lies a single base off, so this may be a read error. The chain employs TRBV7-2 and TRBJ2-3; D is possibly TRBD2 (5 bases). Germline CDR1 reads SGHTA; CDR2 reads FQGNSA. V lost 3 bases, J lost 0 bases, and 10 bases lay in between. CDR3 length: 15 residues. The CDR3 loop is CASSLTRTSTDTQYF. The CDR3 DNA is TGTGCCAGCAGCTTGACGAGGACTAGCACAGATACGCAGTATTTT.

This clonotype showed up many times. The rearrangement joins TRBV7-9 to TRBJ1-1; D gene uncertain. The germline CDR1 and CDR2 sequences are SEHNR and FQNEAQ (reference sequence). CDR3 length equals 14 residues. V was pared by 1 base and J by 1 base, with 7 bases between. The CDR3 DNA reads TGTGCCAGCAGCTTAGTCGCAGGGAACACTGAAGCTTTCTTT. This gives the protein CASSLVAGNTEAFF.

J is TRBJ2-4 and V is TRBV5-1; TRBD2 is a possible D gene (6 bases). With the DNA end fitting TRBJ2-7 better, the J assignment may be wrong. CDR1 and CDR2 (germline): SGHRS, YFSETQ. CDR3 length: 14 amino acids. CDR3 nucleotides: TGCGCCAGCAGCTTTAGTCGGGGAGGCTACGAGCAGTACTTC. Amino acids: CASSFSRGGYEQYF.